This is a list of T cell receptor beta chains from one sample in a study of blood T cell repertoires in COVID-19. Profiling relied on immunoSEQ multiplex PCR, and the TCRdb table lists in-frame clones only, not all of them. The sample has some 30,000 clones, 80% to 85% seen once. The sequenced material came from peripheral blood. The origin of the receptors is an elderly man with active COVID-19. The CDR3 runs from the conserved cysteine through the conserved F or W. The order of the fields is D gene, J gene, V gene, clone size, CDR3 protein, CDR3 DNA. The D gene is left open where the match is weak. The listing skips clone size in some rows; elsewhere it reads once, few, many or a size class.

D: NA
J: TRBJ2-3
V: TRBV7-5
size: NA
CDR3: CARSSTTSGGADTQYF
DNA: TGTGCCAGAAGCTCCACGACTAGCGGGGGGGCAGATACGCAGTATTTT

D: NA
J: TRBJ2-5
V: TRBV19
size: once
CDR3: CASSSRDSYPTQYF
DNA: TGTGCCAGTAGCAGCAGGGACTCCTATCCGACCCAGTACTTC

D: NA
J: TRBJ1-4
V: TRBV6-2/TRBV6-3
size: NA
CDR3: CASSSGGATNEKLFF
DNA: TGTGCCAGCAGTTCCGGGGGAGCAACTAATGAAAAACTGTTTTTT

D: NA
J: TRBJ1-1
V: TRBV7-9
size: NA
CDR3: CASSWGESTEAFF
DNA: TGTGCCAGCTCCTGGGGGGAGAGCACTGAAGCTTTCTTT

D: NA
J: TRBJ2-7
V: TRBV18
size: NA
CDR3: CASSRDSPEQYF
DNA: TGTGCCAGCTCACGTGACAGCCCCGAGCAGTACTTC

D: TRBD2
J: TRBJ2-2
V: TRBV7-9
size: NA
CDR3: CASSQGLAIGELFF
DNA: TGTGCCAGCAGCCAGGGACTAGCGATCGGGGAGCTGTTTTTT

D: NA
J: TRBJ1-2
V: TRBV4-1
size: NA
CDR3: CASSQGGGRGNYGYTF
DNA: TGCGCCAGCAGCCAAGGAGGGGGAAGAGGTAACTATGGCTACACCTTC

D: NA
J: TRBJ2-5
V: TRBV7-9
size: NA
CDR3: CASSLLRGETQYF
DNA: TGTGCCAGCAGCTTATTACGGGGAGAGACCCAGTACTTC

D: NA
J: TRBJ1-2
V: TRBV5-6
size: once
CDR3: CASSQTDYYGYTF
DNA: TGTGCCAGCAGCCAGACAGACTACTATGGCTACACCTTC

D: NA
J: TRBJ1-6
V: TRBV3-1/TRBV3-2
size: NA
CDR3: CASSPRGIESPLHF
DNA: TGTGCCAGCAGCCCCCGGGGGATTGAGTCACCCCTCCACTTT

D: TRBD2
J: TRBJ2-7
V: TRBV5-1
size: once
CDR3: CASSPRSGGNEQYF
DNA: TGCGCCAGCAGCCCAAGGTCGGGGGGGAACGAGCAGTACTTC

D: NA
J: TRBJ1-6
V: TRBV6-4
size: NA
CDR3: CASLTTRLSSYNSPLHF
DNA: TGTGCCAGTCTAACCACCCGTCTGAGCTCCTATAATTCACCCCTCCACTTT

D: NA
J: TRBJ1-3
V: TRBV7-9
size: once
CDR3: CASSQTAFSGNTIYF
DNA: TGTGCCAGCAGTCAGACAGCGTTCTCTGGAAACACCATATATTTT

D: TRBD2
J: TRBJ2-3
V: TRBV5-1
size: NA
CDR3: CASSRHTSGGAEDTQYF
DNA: TGCGCCAGCAGCCGACACACTAGCGGGGGGGCCGAGGATACGCAGTATTTT

D: TRBD1
J: TRBJ1-1
V: TRBV2
size: NA
CDR3: CASSQGENTEAFF
DNA: TGTGCCAGTTCCCAGGGGGAGAACACTGAAGCTTTCTTT

D: NA
J: TRBJ1-6
V: TRBV19
size: NA
CDR3: CASSRAGNSPLHF
DNA: TGTGCCAGTAGTAGGGCAGGAAATTCACCCCTCCACTTT

D: TRBD2
J: TRBJ2-5
V: TRBV3-1/TRBV3-2
size: NA
CDR3: CASSQALGLAEETQYF
DNA: TGTGCCAGCAGCCAAGCCTTGGGACTAGCGGAAGAGACCCAGTACTTC

D: TRBD2
J: TRBJ2-1
V: TRBV27
size: NA
CDR3: CASSPRLAGGHNEQFF
DNA: TGTGCCAGCAGTCCCCGACTAGCGGGGGGTCACAATGAGCAGTTCTTC

D: TRBD2
J: TRBJ2-5
V: TRBV6-5
size: NA
CDR3: CASRRTSGRQETQYF
DNA: TGTGCCAGCAGAAGGACTAGCGGGAGACAAGAGACCCAGTACTTC

D: NA
J: TRBJ2-3
V: TRBV6-1
size: NA
CDR3: CASSARRQVSTDTQYF
DNA: TGTGCCAGCAGTGCCCGGAGGCAGGTCAGCACAGATACGCAGTATTTT

D: NA
J: TRBJ1-6
V: TRBV2
size: NA
CDR3: CASSDRLNSPLHF
DNA: TGTGCCAGCAGTGATCGGTTGAATTCACCCCTCCACTTT

D: TRBD1
J: TRBJ2-5
V: TRBV5-4
size: few
CDR3: CASSYPGGTETQYF
DNA: TGTGCCAGCAGCTACCCAGGGGGCACAGAGACCCAGTACTTC

D: TRBD1
J: TRBJ1-5
V: TRBV5-1
size: once
CDR3: CASSLGTGSNQPQHF
DNA: TGCGCCAGCAGCTTGGGGACAGGTAGCAATCAGCCCCAGCATTTT

D: TRBD1
J: TRBJ1-6
V: TRBV30
size: NA
CDR3: CAWTWDRNSPLHF
DNA: TGTGCCTGGACCTGGGACAGGAATTCACCCCTCCACTTT

D: TRBD2
J: TRBJ2-7
V: TRBV19
size: NA
CDR3: CASSYGGASYEQYF
DNA: TGTGCCAGTAGTTACGGGGGGGCCTCCTACGAGCAGTACTTC

D: TRBD1
J: TRBJ1-5
V: TRBV7-9
size: few
CDR3: CASSSGGQGQPQHF
DNA: TGTGCCAGCAGCTCAGGGGGGCAGGGGCAGCCCCAGCATTTT

D: NA
J: TRBJ2-7
V: TRBV2
size: NA
CDR3: CASKPSSSYEQYF
DNA: TGTGCCAGCAAACCTAGCAGCTCCTACGAGCAGTACTTC

D: NA
J: TRBJ2-3
V: TRBV29-1
size: NA
CDR3: CSAANGGAPTDTQYF
DNA: TGCAGCGCTGCAAATGGGGGGGCGCCCACAGATACGCAGTATTTT

D: NA
J: TRBJ2-2
V: TRBV6-4
size: NA
CDR3: CASSVGGSGELFF
DNA: TGTGCCAGCAGTGTAGGGGGTTCCGGGGAGCTGTTTTTT

D: NA
J: TRBJ1-1
V: TRBV13
size: NA
CDR3: CASSPNRRAGAEAFF
DNA: TGTGCCAGCAGCCCGAATCGTAGGGCGGGGGCTGAAGCTTTCTTT

D: NA
J: TRBJ1-6
V: TRBV2
size: NA
CDR3: CASSEGNHGDSPLHF
DNA: TGTGCCAGCAGTGAAGGTAACCACGGGGATTCACCCCTCCACTTT

D: TRBD2
J: TRBJ2-1
V: TRBV3-1/TRBV3-2
size: NA
CDR3: CASSQDGLAVYEQFF
DNA: TGTGCCAGCAGCCAAGATGGCCTAGCGGTTTATGAGCAGTTCTTC

D: NA
J: TRBJ2-2
V: TRBV6-6
size: once
CDR3: CASSPRENAGELFF
DNA: TGTGCCAGCAGTCCCAGGGAAAACGCCGGGGAGCTGTTTTTT

D: NA
J: TRBJ1-2
V: TRBV5-4
size: NA
CDR3: CASSLADKFGYTF
DNA: TGTGCCAGCAGCTTGGCCGACAAGTTTGGCTACACCTTC

D: NA
J: TRBJ2-3
V: TRBV18
size: NA
CDR3: CASSPRGRNTDTQYF
DNA: TGTGCCAGCTCACCACGGGGCAGGAACACAGATACGCAGTATTTT

D: TRBD2
J: TRBJ2-7
V: TRBV6-6
size: NA
CDR3: CASSYGTSGPPQYF
DNA: TGTGCCAGCAGTTACGGGACTAGCGGACCCCCCCAGTACTTC

D: NA
J: TRBJ1-2
V: TRBV9
size: NA
CDR3: CASSVAPAGGAYGYTF
DNA: TGTGCCAGCAGCGTAGCCCCGGCGGGCGGTGCCTATGGCTACACCTTC

D: NA
J: TRBJ2-2
V: TRBV11-2
size: NA
CDR3: CASSLQGYTGELFF
DNA: TGTGCCAGCAGCTTGCAGGGGTACACCGGGGAGCTGTTTTTT

D: NA
J: TRBJ1-2
V: TRBV15
size: once
CDR3: CATSRDIPFSYGYTF
DNA: TGTGCCACCAGCAGAGATATCCCTTTCAGCTATGGCTACACCTTC

D: NA
J: TRBJ1-1
V: TRBV3-1/TRBV3-2
size: NA
CDR3: CASSQDTGKMNTEAFF
DNA: TGTGCCAGCAGCCAAGATACAGGGAAAATGAACACTGAAGCTTTCTTT

D: TRBD2
J: TRBJ2-3
V: TRBV5-4
size: NA
CDR3: CASSGGTSGGNTQYF
DNA: TGTGCCAGCAGCGGCGGGACTAGCGGGGGGAATACGCAGTATTTT

D: TRBD1
J: TRBJ1-4
V: TRBV6-5
size: once
CDR3: CASGGTTGLNEKLFF
DNA: TGTGCCAGCGGGGGGACGACAGGGTTAAATGAAAAACTGTTTTTT

D: TRBD2
J: TRBJ2-3
V: TRBV3-1/TRBV3-2
size: NA
CDR3: CASSQGGLAGTDTQYF
DNA: TGTGCCAGCAGCCAAGGCGGGCTAGCGGGCACAGATACGCAGTATTTT

D: TRBD1
J: TRBJ2-2
V: TRBV5-1
size: NA
CDR3: CASSPRQGASTGELFF
DNA: TGCGCCAGCAGCCCAAGACAGGGGGCGTCCACCGGGGAGCTGTTTTTT

D: TRBD1
J: TRBJ1-1
V: TRBV6-1
size: NA
CDR3: CASIRTGMNTEAFF
DNA: TGTGCCAGCATCCGGACAGGGATGAACACTGAAGCTTTCTTT

D: TRBD1
J: TRBJ2-6
V: TRBV5-1
size: NA
CDR3: CASSSGQLSSGANVLTF
DNA: TGCGCCAGCAGCTCGGGACAGCTAAGCTCTGGGGCCAACGTCCTGACTTTC

D: NA
J: TRBJ2-7
V: TRBV3-1/TRBV3-2
size: NA
CDR3: CASSQEFREPYEQYF
DNA: TGTGCCAGCAGCCAAGAATTTCGGGAACCCTACGAGCAGTACTTC

D: NA
J: TRBJ2-1
V: TRBV4-2
size: NA
CDR3: CASSQGVGGRISSYNEQFF
DNA: TGTGCCAGCAGCCAAGGGGTAGGGGGTCGGATTAGCTCCTACAATGAGCAGTTCTTC

D: TRBD1
J: TRBJ1-2
V: TRBV3-1/TRBV3-2
size: NA
CDR3: CASSQAQGPYGYTF
DNA: TGTGCCAGCAGCCAAGCACAGGGGCCCTATGGCTACACCTTC

D: TRBD1
J: TRBJ1-2
V: TRBV5-8
size: NA
CDR3: CASSGEGQGRSGYGYTF
DNA: TGTGCCAGCAGCGGGGAGGGACAGGGACGATCTGGTTATGGCTACACCTTC

D: NA
J: TRBJ1-3
V: TRBV18
size: NA
CDR3: CASSPGEASSGNTIYF
DNA: TGTGCCAGCTCACCCGGTGAAGCGAGCTCTGGAAACACCATATATTTT

D: NA
J: TRBJ2-7
V: TRBV5-6
size: NA
CDR3: CASSLRGTYEQYF
DNA: TGTGCCAGCAGCTTGCGGGGAACCTACGAGCAGTACTTC